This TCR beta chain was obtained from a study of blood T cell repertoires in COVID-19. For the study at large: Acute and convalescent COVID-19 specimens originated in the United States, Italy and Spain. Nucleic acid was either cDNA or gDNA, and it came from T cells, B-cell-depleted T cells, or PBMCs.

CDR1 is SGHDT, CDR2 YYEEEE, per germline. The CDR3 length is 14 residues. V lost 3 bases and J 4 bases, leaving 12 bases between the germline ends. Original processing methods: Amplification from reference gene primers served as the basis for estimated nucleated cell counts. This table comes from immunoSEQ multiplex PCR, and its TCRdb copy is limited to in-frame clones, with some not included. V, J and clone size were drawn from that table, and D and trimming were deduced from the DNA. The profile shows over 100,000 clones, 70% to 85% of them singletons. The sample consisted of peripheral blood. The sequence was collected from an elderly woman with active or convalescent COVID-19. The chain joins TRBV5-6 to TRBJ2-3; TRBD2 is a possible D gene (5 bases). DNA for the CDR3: TGTGCCAGCAGCTCGCGAGGAGGCGCAGATACGCAGTATTTT. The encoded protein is CASSSRGGADTQYF.